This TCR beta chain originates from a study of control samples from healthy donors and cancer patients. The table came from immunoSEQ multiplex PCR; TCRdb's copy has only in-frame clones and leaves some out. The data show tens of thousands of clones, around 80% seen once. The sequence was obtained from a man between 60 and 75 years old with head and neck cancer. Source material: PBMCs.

The CDR3 DNA follows: TGTGCCAGCAGTTTAGCCGCAGGGGGCGTGAGCAATCAGCCCCAGCATTTT. Translating gives CASSLAAGGVSNQPQHF. The V call is TRBV27, the J call TRBJ1-5; 8 nucleotides match TRBD1. V lost 2 bases, J lost 1 base, and 7 bases stayed unmatched. The CDR3 spans 17 residues. Germline lookup yields CDR1 MNHEY and CDR2 SMNVEV (reference sequence).